Each of the 28 T cell receptor beta chains below was sequenced from the same sample in a study of Graves' ophthalmopathy and Graves' hyperthyroidism. Transcripts of RNA were the source for amplifying TCR beta CDR3 regions. Scientists carried out first-round RT-PCR using HTBI primers and then a second-round multiplex PCR. TCRdb re-called the multiplex PCR reads through MiXCR, storing one row per CDR3 protein. This sample has about 400,000 distinct CDR3 sequences, with less than 20% found just once. The specimen sequenced was peripheral blood. These receptors all come from a young woman with stable Graves' hyperthyroidism.

This clonotype was picked up many times. The chain employs TRBV19 and TRBJ1-1, with 7 positions matching TRBD1. V trimming: 7 bases; J trimming: 3 bases; junction bases outside the gene matches: 8. The CDR3 spans 14 residues. Germline V gene data show CDR1 as LNHDA and CDR2 as SQIVND (reference sequence). The CDR3 region has the DNA TGTGCCAGTAAAGCGTTTGACAGGGACACTGAAGCTTTCTTT. This gives the protein CASKAFDRDTEAFF.

Points on this clonotype: At one end, the junction sequence differs from germline, possibly due to a read error. The chain employs TRBV12-3 or TRBV12-4 and TRBJ2-7; TRBD1 aligns across 9 bases. The CDR3 totals 15 residues. This CDR3 is CASSGGQGRNYEQCF. CDR3 in DNA: TGTGCCAGCAGCGGCGGACAGGGGAGGAACTACGAGCAGTGCTTC.

The chain carries TRBV15 and TRBJ2-5; D ambiguous. The CDR3 extends over 15 amino acids. V lost 0 bases, J lost 2 bases, and 10 bases lay in between. The germline gives CDR1 LNHNV, CDR2 YYDKDF (reference sequence). The chain's CDR3 is CATSRDRQDQETQYF. As DNA, the CDR3 is TGTGCCACCAGCAGAGATAGGCAGGATCAAGAGACCCAGTACTTC.

In this sample, this clonotype turned up many times. This sequence joins TRBV5-1 and TRBJ2-5; 8 bases agree with TRBD2. This CDR3 has 14 residues. CDR1 and CDR2 (germline): SGHRS, YFSETQ. Losses at the gene ends were 0 bases for V and 3 bases for J; bases not matched to a gene: 1. As DNA, the CDR3 is TGCGCCAGCAGCTTGGCAGCGGGGGAAGAGACCCAGTACTTC. Translated, it gives CASSLAAGEETQYF.

This clonotype was recorded a few times. This chain links TRBV4-1 with TRBJ1-5; 7 bases are shared with TRBD1. V shed 1 base, J shed 0 bases, and the junction held 3 bases outside the gene matches. CDR1 is MGHRA and CDR2 is YSYEKL in the germline V gene. The CDR3 consists of 16 residues. The chain's CDR3 is CASSQGDSYSNQPQHF. The CDR3 nucleotides read TGCGCCAGCAGCCAAGGGGACAGTTATAGCAATCAGCCCCAGCATTTT.

This clonotype was observed at least ten times. This rearrangement joins TRBV29-1 to TRBJ1-3, with a tentative D call TRBD1 (5 bases). Germline V lookup: CDR1 SQVTM, CDR2 ANQGSEA. The germline V and J ends were trimmed by 2 bases and 1 base, with 12 bases remaining between them. This CDR3 is built from 15 residues. The CDR3 DNA follows: TGCAGCGTTGAACCCACAGACAGTTCTGGAAACACCATATATTTT. This gives the protein CSVEPTDSSGNTIYF.

Many counts were recorded for this clonotype. V is TRBV29-1 and J is TRBJ1-2, with a tentative D call TRBD1 (6 bases). Between the trimmed V and J ends, which lost 5 bases and 5 bases, there was a span of 12 bases. Germline assignment: CDR1 SQVTM and CDR2 ANQGSEA. The CDR3 covers 12 residues. The CDR3 DNA reads as TGCAGCGTTACCGGGACACGTTATGGCTACACCTTC. Amino acids: CSVTGTRYGYTF. The whole variable domain, filled in from reference TRBV29-1 and TRBJ1-2, reads SAVISQKPSRDICQRGTSLTIQCQVDSQVTMMFWYRQQPGQSLTLIATANQGSEATYESGFVIDKFPISRPNLTFSTLTVSNMSPEDSSIYLCSVTGTRYGYTFGSGTRLTVV.

This clonotype occurred many times. V gene TRBV6-2 or TRBV6-3 combines with J gene TRBJ2-6, with D perhaps given as TRBD1 or TRBD2 (5 bases each). Per germline, CDR1 MNHEY and CDR2 SVGEGT. This CDR3 comprises 15 residues. V shed 4 bases and J shed 2 bases, with 9 bases lying between them. CDR3 nucleotide sequence: TGTGCCAGCAGTTCCCAGGGACCTGGGGCCAACGTCCTGACTTTC. Translating gives CASSSQGPGANVLTF.

Many counts were recorded for this clonotype. This chain links TRBV27 with TRBJ1-2; 7 bases map to TRBD1. CDR3 length: 13 residues. The V gene end was trimmed by 6 bases and the J gene end by 8 bases; junction bases not matched to a gene: 9. CDR1 is MNHEY, CDR2 SMNVEV, per germline (reference sequence). CDR3 loop: CASSSLTGLGYTF. The CDR3 coding sequence is TGTGCCAGCAGCTCTCTGACAGGGCTCGGCTACACCTTC.

The V gene is TRBV9, the J gene TRBJ2-7; the D gene is possibly TRBD2 (6 bases). With 0 bases removed from V and 5 bases from J, the gap between germline ends came to 12 bases. The CDR3 runs 14 residues. Germline CDR1 is SGDLS and CDR2 is YYNGEE. The CDR3 spells CASSVAGVSDEQYF. Here the CDR3 DNA reads TGTGCCAGCAGCGTAGCGGGGGTTTCCGACGAGCAGTACTTC.

This clonotype was seen only a few times. The genes are TRBV12-3 or TRBV12-4 and TRBJ1-2; TRBD1 is a possible D gene (6 bases). The CDR3 sequence is 14 residues long. V was cut by 3 bases and J by 4 bases, with 12 bases left in between. DNA for the CDR3: TGTGCCAGCAGTTTGGGGGGGCAAGTCTATGGCTACACCTTC. Protein: CASSLGGQVYGYTF.

The table lists this clonotype with many counts. The chain uses TRBV6-5 and TRBJ1-1; perhaps TRBD1 as D (5 bases). CDR1 is MNHEY, CDR2 SVGAGI, per germline. This CDR3 region has 15 residues. Trimming stripped 6 bases from V and 1 base from J, with 15 bases between. The CDR3 DNA sequence: TGTGCCAGCAGGTTCACTCAGGGTGGGAACACTGAAGCTTTCTTT. The encoded protein is CASRFTQGGNTEAFF.

Many counts were recorded for this clonotype. CDR3 region: CASSPPRGDPSKLFF. The CDR3 DNA reads as TGTGCCAGCAGCCCGCCGAGGGGGGATCCGTCCAAGCTGTTTTTT. The genes are TRBV7-2 and TRBJ2-2; D tentatively fits TRBD1 or TRBD2 (6 bases each). The germline V gene encodes CDR1 SGHTA and CDR2 FQGNSA. The germline V and J ends were trimmed by 5 bases and 12 bases, with 22 bases remaining between them. The CDR3 loop spans 15 amino acids.

This clonotype was detected ten times or more. This chain connects TRBV6-2 or TRBV6-3 to TRBJ2-5, with TRBD1 identical over 7 bases. After removal of 8 bases from V and 1 base from J, the junction contained 1 base not matched to a gene. Germline values: CDR1 MNHEY, CDR2 SVGEGT. The CDR3 contains 12 residues. CDR3 residues: CASGQAQETQYF. In DNA form, the CDR3 reads TGTGCCAGCGGACAGGCCCAAGAGACCCAGTACTTC.

This clonotype was detected ten times or more. The chain is built from TRBV7-2 and TRBJ2-5; no clear D gene. The ends were cut back, 1 base at V and 5 bases at J, with 11 bases in the middle. Germline assignment: CDR1 SGHTA and CDR2 FQGNSA. The CDR3 is 14 residues long. In DNA, the CDR3 is TGTGCCAGCAGCTTAGGAATTAGTGGTGAGACCCAGTACTTC. This gives the protein CASSLGISGETQYF.

This clonotype turned up a few times. The chain uses TRBV5-1 and TRBJ2-6; 12 bases align to TRBD2. CDR3 size: 17 residues. With 2 bases clipped from V and 3 bases from J, the junction kept 3 bases outside the gene matches. Germline V CDR1 and CDR2: SGHRS, YFSETQ. CDR3 region: CASSFGLAGSGANVLTF. In DNA, the CDR3 is TGCGCCAGCAGCTTTGGACTAGCGGGGAGTGGGGCCAACGTCCTGACTTTC.

V gene TRBV3-1 combines with J gene TRBJ2-4; 8 bases align to TRBD2. J was trimmed by 6 bases and V by 1 base; bases with no gene match: 2. Per germline, CDR1 LGHDT and CDR2 YNNKEL (reference sequence). The CDR3 is 14 residues long. Written as DNA, the CDR3 is TGTGCCAGCAGCCAAGCGGGGGGGCCAAACATTCAGTACTTC. Its translation: CASSQAGGPNIQYF.

This clonotype was recorded many times. V gene TRBV19 combines with J gene TRBJ1-5; D may be TRBD1 (6 bases). The V end lost 5 bases, the J end lost 7 bases, and 12 bases lay between the germline ends. Germline CDR1 reads LNHDA; CDR2 reads SQIVND (reference sequence). There are 13 residues in the CDR3. CDR3 sequence reads: CASSRGALQPQHF. For the CDR3, the DNA is TGTGCCAGTAGTCGGGGGGCCCTCCAGCCCCAGCATTTT.

This clonotype was picked up many times. The chain combines TRBV6-5 with TRBJ1-2, with 9 nucleotides matching TRBD1. V was clipped by 2 bases and J by 8 bases; unmatched bases: 9. This CDR3 contains 15 residues. Germline V lookup: CDR1 MNHEY, CDR2 SVGAGI. This chain's CDR3 is CASSYPIGTGWGYTF. In DNA, the CDR3 is TGTGCCAGCAGTTACCCGATAGGGACAGGGTGGGGCTACACCTTC.

The sample holds many counts of this clonotype. This sequence joins TRBV2 and TRBJ1-5; the D is unclear. CDR1 is SNHLY and CDR2 is FYNNEI in the germline V gene. The V end lost 3 bases, the J end lost 0 bases, and 9 bases lay between the germline ends. The CDR3 contains 15 residues. CDR3 amino acids: CASSEGRYSNQPQHF. The CDR3 DNA reads as TGTGCCAGCAGTGAGGGTAGATATAGCAATCAGCCCCAGCATTTT. The entire variable domain, with the rest obtained from reference TRBV2 and TRBJ1-5, is as follows: EPEVTQTPSHQVTQMGQEVILRCVPISNHLYFYWYRQILGQKVEFLVSFYNNEISEKSEIFDDQFSVERPDGSNFTLKIRSTKLEDSAMYFCASSEGRYSNQPQHFGDGTRLSIL.

There are many counts of this clonotype. V and J are TRBV2 and TRBJ1-1; tentatively, D is TRBD1 (5 bases). The CDR3 totals 14 residues. Trimming stripped 1 base from V and 8 bases from J, with 14 bases between. The germline V gene has CDR1 SNHLY and CDR2 FYNNEI. CDR3 loop: CASSEETGRDEAFF. CDR3 coding DNA: TGTGCCAGCAGTGAAGAGACGGGCAGGGACGAAGCTTTCTTT.

This clonotype came up many times. The chain links TRBV5-1 to TRBJ2-5, with D possibly being TRBD1 or TRBD2 (6 bases each). The CDR3 contains 14 residues. CDR1 is SGHRS, CDR2 YFSETQ, per germline. The V and J ends lost 0 bases and 3 bases respectively, with 9 bases between them. The CDR3: CASSLGGAEETQYF. CDR3 bases: TGCGCCAGCAGCTTGGGGGGGGCTGAAGAGACCCAGTACTTC.

The chain has TRBV3-1 and TRBJ2-5, with D uncertain. The length of the CDR3 is 16 residues. CDR1 and CDR2 (germline): LGHDT, YNNKEL (reference sequence). With 4 bases removed from V and 2 bases from J, the gap between germline ends came to 17 bases. The DNA of the CDR3 is TGTGCCAGCAGCCTGGGGAAAATCTATAGACAAGAGACCCAGTACTTC. Its translation: CASSLGKIYRQETQYF.

In its sample, this clonotype was seen a few times. V gene TRBV6-5 combines with J gene TRBJ1-5; D perhaps matches TRBD1 (5 bases). The CDR3 has 17 residues. The V gene lost 2 bases and the J gene lost 2 bases, with 16 bases spanning the gap. Germline CDR1 and CDR2: MNHEY and SVGAGI. CDR3 nucleotide sequence: TGTGCCAGCAGTTACGGGGCAGGGAGGGTGGGCAATCAGCCCCAGCATTTT. Protein sequence: CASSYGAGRVGNQPQHF.

This clonotype was counted ten times or more. The chain couples TRBV10-2 to TRBJ2-7; 10 bases agree with TRBD2. With V trimmed by 4 bases and J by 3 bases, 6 bases remained unmatched. The CDR3 has 15 residues. Looked up from germline, CDR1 is WSHSY and CDR2 is SAAADI. This CDR3 reads CASSGATSGDYEQYF. The CDR3 DNA is TGCGCCAGCAGTGGGGCAACTAGCGGGGACTACGAGCAGTACTTC.

This clonotype was recorded many times. The chain carries TRBV12-3 or TRBV12-4 and TRBJ1-6, with D possibly TRBD1 on 5 matching bases. Trimming left V 6 bases short and J 0 bases short, with 12 bases between. This CDR3 region has 16 residues. The CDR3 sequence: CASSRDGRSYNSPLHF. The DNA for the CDR3 is TGTGCCAGCAGCAGGGACGGACGCTCCTATAATTCACCCCTCCACTTT.

CDR3 sequence (DNA): TGCAGTGCTAGAGATCGACAGAGCTCCTATAATTCACCCCTCCACTTT. Protein product: CSARDRQSSYNSPLHF. The V and J genes are TRBV20-1 and TRBJ1-6, with a possible D match to TRBD1 (5 bases). This CDR3 has 16 amino acids. CDR1 DFQATT and CDR2 SNEGSKA come from the germline V gene (reference sequence). Trimming removed 0 bases from V and 0 bases from J, with 9 bases in between.

Comment on this clonotype: A much larger clone differs by one base, so this may be a read error. This sequence joins TRBV14 and TRBJ2-5; D call uncertain. The CDR3 totals 14 residues. CDR1 SGHDN and CDR2 FVKESK come from the germline V gene. The CDR3 sequence: CVSSLTGPRETQYF. The CDR3 nucleotides read TGTGTCAGCAGCTTAACTGGGCCGAGGGAGACCCAGTACTTC.